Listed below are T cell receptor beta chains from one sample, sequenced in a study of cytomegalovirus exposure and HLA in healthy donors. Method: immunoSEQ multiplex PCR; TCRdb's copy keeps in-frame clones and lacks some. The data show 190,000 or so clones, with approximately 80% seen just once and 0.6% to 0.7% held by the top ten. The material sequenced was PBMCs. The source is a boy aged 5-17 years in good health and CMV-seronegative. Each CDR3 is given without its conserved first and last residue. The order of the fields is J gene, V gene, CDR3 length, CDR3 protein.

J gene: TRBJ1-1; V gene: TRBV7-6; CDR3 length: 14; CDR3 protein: ASSSRDRRRGTEAF
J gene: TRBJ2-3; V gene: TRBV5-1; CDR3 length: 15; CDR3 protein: ASSYYPSGGATDTQY
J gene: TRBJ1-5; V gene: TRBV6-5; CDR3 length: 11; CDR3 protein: ASSSEVYQPQH
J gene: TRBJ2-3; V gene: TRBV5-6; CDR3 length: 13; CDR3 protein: TSSLGVAGADTQY
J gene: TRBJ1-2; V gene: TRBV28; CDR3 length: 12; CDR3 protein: ASRSPGGQYGYT
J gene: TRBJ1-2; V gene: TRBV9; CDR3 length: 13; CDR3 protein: ASSVDGTANYGYT
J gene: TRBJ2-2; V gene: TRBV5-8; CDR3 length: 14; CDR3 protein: ASSLGEGTNTGELF
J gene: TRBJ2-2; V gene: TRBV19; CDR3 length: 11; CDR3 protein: ASSIGGTGELF
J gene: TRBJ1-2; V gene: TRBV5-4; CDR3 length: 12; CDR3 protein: ASSPDRFNYGYT
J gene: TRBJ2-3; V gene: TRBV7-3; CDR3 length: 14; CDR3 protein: ASSPSLTSVGVTQY
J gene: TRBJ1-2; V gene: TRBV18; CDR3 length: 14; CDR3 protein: ASSPRGDRGVDGYT
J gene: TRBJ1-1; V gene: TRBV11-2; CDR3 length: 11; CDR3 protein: ASSPGTGTEAF
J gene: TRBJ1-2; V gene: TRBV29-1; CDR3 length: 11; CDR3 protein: SVETGTYLRYT
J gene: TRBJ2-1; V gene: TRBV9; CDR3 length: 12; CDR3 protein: ASSVGDRYNEQF
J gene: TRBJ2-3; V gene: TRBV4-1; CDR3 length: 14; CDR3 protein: ASSHVDLGFTDTQY
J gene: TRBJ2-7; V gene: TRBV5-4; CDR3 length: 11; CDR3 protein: ASSQWSAYEQY
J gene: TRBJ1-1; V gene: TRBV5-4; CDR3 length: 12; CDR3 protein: ASSPGLRNTEAF
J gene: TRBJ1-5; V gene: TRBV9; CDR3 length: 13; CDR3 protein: ASSYRGLTGQPQH
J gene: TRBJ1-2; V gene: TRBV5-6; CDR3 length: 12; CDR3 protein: ASSLVLGNYGYT
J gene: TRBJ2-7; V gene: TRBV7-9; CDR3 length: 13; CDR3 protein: SSSFDRGTPYEQY
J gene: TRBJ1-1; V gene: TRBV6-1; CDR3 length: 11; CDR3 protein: ASSARGSREAF
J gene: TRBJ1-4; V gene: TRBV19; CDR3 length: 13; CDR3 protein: ASSPYRGRGEKLF
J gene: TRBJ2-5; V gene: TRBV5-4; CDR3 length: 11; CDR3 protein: ASSREVAETQY
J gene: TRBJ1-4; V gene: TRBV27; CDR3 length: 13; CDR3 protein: ASRRGQSINEKLF
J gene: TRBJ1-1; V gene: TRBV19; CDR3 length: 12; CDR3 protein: ASSIGTMNTEAF
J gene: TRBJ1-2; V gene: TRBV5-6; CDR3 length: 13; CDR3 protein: ASSLVATTNYGYT
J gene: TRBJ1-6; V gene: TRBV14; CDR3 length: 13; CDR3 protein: ASRPSSYPNSPLH
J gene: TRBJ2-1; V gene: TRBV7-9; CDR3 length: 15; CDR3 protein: ASSPPWTSGAYNEQF
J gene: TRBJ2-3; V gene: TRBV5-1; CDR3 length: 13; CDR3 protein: ASSIGTGGTDTQY
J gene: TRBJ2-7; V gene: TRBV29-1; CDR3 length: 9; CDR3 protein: SVEQGYEQY
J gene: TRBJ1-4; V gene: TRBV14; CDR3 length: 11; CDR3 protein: ASSDRVNEKLF
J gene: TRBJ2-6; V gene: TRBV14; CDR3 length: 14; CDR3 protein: ASSPGQGTGANVLT
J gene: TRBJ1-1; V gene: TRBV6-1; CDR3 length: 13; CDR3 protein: ASSMTRTMNTEAF
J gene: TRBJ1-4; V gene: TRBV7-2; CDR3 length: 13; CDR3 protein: ASSLDRGLGEKLF
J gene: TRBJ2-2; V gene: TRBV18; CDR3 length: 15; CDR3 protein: ASSPTGGLVNTGELF
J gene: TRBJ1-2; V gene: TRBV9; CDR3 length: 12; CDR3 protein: ASSLRQGTYGYT
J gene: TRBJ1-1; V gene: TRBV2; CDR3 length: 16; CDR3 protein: ASSEAQQGVLSDTEAF
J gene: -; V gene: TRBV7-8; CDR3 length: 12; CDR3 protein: ASSQRQGVYEQY
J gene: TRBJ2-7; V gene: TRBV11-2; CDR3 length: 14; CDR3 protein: ASSSLGTGWSYEQY
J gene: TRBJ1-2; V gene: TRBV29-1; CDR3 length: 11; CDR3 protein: SVEDEANYGYT
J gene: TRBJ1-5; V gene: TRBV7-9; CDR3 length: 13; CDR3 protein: ASSLGGTHNQPQH
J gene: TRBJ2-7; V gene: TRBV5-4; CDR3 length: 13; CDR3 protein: ASSLGSSGRTQQY
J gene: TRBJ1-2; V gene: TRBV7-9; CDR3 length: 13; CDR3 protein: ASTTPREENYGYT
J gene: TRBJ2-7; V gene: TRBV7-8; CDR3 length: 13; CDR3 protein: ASSLGQLPTYEQY
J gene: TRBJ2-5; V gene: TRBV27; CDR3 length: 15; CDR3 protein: ASSLSNYPSVWETQY
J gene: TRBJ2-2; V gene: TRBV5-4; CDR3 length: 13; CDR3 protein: ASSLGQGATGELF
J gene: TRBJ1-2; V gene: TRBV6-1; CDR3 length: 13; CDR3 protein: ASTDWDSYLYGYT
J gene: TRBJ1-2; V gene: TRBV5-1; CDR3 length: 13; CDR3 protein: ASSSTPGQNYGYT
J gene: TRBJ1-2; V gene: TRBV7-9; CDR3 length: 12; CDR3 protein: ASTNFQGVHGYT
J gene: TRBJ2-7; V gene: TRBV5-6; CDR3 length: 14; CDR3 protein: ASSLGFTGYSYEQY